What follows are 3 T cell receptor beta chains derived from one specimen sequenced in a study of blood T cell repertoires in COVID-19. TCRdb keeps only in-frame clones here, not all; method: immunoSEQ multiplex PCR. This table holds fewer than 200,000 clones, over 80% found once. Sequences were obtained from PBMCs or T cells enriched from blood (not recorded which). Every receptor here comes from a young woman who had been exposed to COVID-19.

The chain uses TRBV5-8 and TRBJ1-1, with no clear D. Trimming removed 6 bases at V and 1 base at J, with 10 bases between. The CDR3 is 13 amino acids. Germline CDR1 is SGHTS and CDR2 is YDEGEE. The CDR3 DNA sequence: TGTGCCAGCAAACGCCTAGCGAACACTGAAGCTTTCTTT. This translates into CASKRLANTEAFF.

The rearrangement links TRBV7-3 to TRBJ2-5; D might be TRBD2 (6 bases). Germline V gives CDR1 SGHTA, CDR2 FQGTGA. The germline V and J ends were trimmed by 5 bases and 5 bases, with 15 bases remaining between them. This CDR3 is 14 amino acids long. CDR3 sequence: CASSMTVGGETQYF. CDR3 sequence (DNA): TGTGCCAGCAGCATGACCGTTGGGGGGGAGACCCAGTACTTC.

In its sample, this clone was seen once. This chain joins TRBV12-3 or TRBV12-4 and TRBJ1-5; the match to TRBD1 covers 8 bases. The CDR3 consists of 13 residues. The J segment lost 10 bases and the V segment lost 6 bases, leaving 8 bases of the junction unmatched. The CDR3 here is CASSPGQDIPQHF. CDR3 in DNA: TGTGCCAGCAGCCCGGGACAGGATATTCCCCAGCATTTT.